A selection of T cell receptor beta chains follows, all from one sample in a study of blood T cells in healthy people across ages. MiXCR, run by TCRdb on the 5' RACE reads, gives a single entry per CDR3 protein. The sample includes over 700,000 distinct CDR3 sequences, 53% seen only once; the top ten take under 50%. Sequencing used blood. These receptors were obtained from a man older than 75 in good health. CDR3s include the opening cysteine and the closing phenylalanine or tryptophan. The order of the fields is CDR3 length, J gene, D gene, clone size, V gene, CDR3 protein, CDR3 DNA. A D gene is named only where the DNA matches it firmly. Clone size is given for some rows only: seen once, a few or many times, or a class if the clone is expanded.

>13|TRBJ2-5|.|few|TRBV10-3
CAISRQDQETQYF
TGTGCCATCAGTAGACAGGACCAAGAGACCCAGTACTTC
>14|TRBJ2-7|.|few|TRBV7-9
CASSRVGPIHEQYF
TGTGCCAGCAGCCGGGTGGGGCCAATCCACGAGCAGTACTTC
>15|TRBJ1-6|TRBD1|.|TRBV20-1
CSARDSTGGNSPLHF
TGCAGTGCTAGAGATAGTACAGGGGGCAATTCGCCCCTCCACTTT
>15|TRBJ2-1|TRBD2|once|TRBV24-1
CATSDSRLANNEQFF
TGTGCCACCAGTGATTCGAGACTAGCGAACAATGAGCAGTTCTTC
>14|TRBJ2-1|.|.|TRBV11-1
CASMSRSSYNEQFF
TGTGCCAGCATGAGCAGAAGCTCCTACAATGAGCAGTTCTTC
>14|TRBJ2-1|.|.|TRBV9
CASSVVDYRNEQFF
TGTGCCAGCAGCGTAGTGGACTACCGCAATGAGCAGTTCTTC
>17|TRBJ2-6|.|once|TRBV3-1
CASSQDWTETGANVLTF
TGTGCCAGCAGCCAAGATTGGACAGAGACGGGGGCCAACGTCCTGACTTTC
>14|TRBJ2-5|.|.|TRBV18
CASSPTQDSTRRYF
TGTGCCAGCTCACCGACACAGGATAGTACGAGGCGGTACTTC
>13|TRBJ2-1|.|.|TRBV3-1
CASSQSQLAGEFF
TGTGCCAGCAGCCAATCACAACTAGCAGGGGAGTTCTTC
>13|TRBJ1-2|.|.|TRBV20-1
CSAPREGYYGYTF
TGCAGTGCCCCCCGAGAAGGCTACTATGGCTACACCTTC
>14|TRBJ2-7|.|.|TRBV5-1
CASRSGSSYNEQYF
TGCGCCAGTCGATCGGGAAGCTCCTACAATGAGCAGTACTTC
>14|TRBJ2-3|TRBD1|.|TRBV7-6
CASSFRGLHRYAYF
TGTGCCAGCAGCTTCAGGGGGCTGCACAGATACGCGTATTTT
>14|TRBJ2-3|.|.|TRBV18
CASSPLESTDAQYF
TGTGCCAGCTCACCACTAGAGAGCACAGATGCGCAGTATTTT
>17|TRBJ2-7|TRBD1|.|TRBV27
CASSPGTGQGISYEQYF
TGTGCCAGCAGTCCCGGGACAGGGCAAGGAATCTCCTACGAGCAGTACTTC
>15|TRBJ2-5|TRBD2|.|TRBV20-1
CSARDVREGRETQYF
TGCAGTGCTAGAGATGTCAGGGAGGGCCGGGAGACCCAGTACTTC
>15|TRBJ2-6|.|.|TRBV5-6
CATAPTGSGANVLTF
TGTGCCACCGCCCCGACGGGCTCTGGGGCCAACGTCCTGACTTTC
>14|TRBJ2-1|TRBD2|.|TRBV20-1
CSPRTSGPYNEQFF
TGCAGTCCCAGGACTAGCGGGCCCTACAATGAGCAGTTCTTC
>12|TRBJ2-1|TRBD2|few|TRBV5-1
CASSPGREEQFF
TGCGCCAGCAGCCCGGGGCGGGAGGAGCAGTTCTTC
>14|TRBJ2-7|.|.|TRBV30
CAWSMGPGSEGQYF
TGTGCCTGGAGCATGGGCCCAGGGTCGGAGGGGCAGTACTTC
>15|TRBJ2-5|.|.|TRBV5-1
CASSRILDRQETQYF
TGCGCCAGCAGCCGAATCCTAGACAGACAAGAGACCCAGTACTTC
>18|TRBJ2-4|.|.|TRBV18
CASSPTWRDRNYKNIQYF
TGTGCCAGCTCACCAACCTGGCGGGACAGAAACTACAAAAACATTCAGTACTTC
>16|TRBJ2-7|TRBD2|few|TRBV4-1
CASSQGEAGGLDEQYF
TGCGCCAGCAGCCAAGGAGAGGCGGGAGGCTTGGACGAGCAGTACTTC
>22|TRBJ2-7|TRBD2|.|TRBV27
CASSSSHLSGTSGRSSYNEQYF
TGTGCCAGCAGTTCCTCCCACTTATCCGGGACTAGCGGGAGGAGCTCCTACAATGAGCAGTACTTC
>17|TRBJ2-1|TRBD2|.|TRBV7-9
CASSLRAGVGSYNEQFF
TGTGCCAGCAGCTTAAGGGCGGGGGTGGGCTCCTACAATGAGCAGTTCTTC
>18|TRBJ2-2|TRBD2|once|TRBV5-5
CASSPGLAVQSHTGELFF
TGTGCCAGCAGCCCGGGACTAGCGGTCCAAAGTCACACCGGGGAGCTGTTTTTT
>13|TRBJ2-7|.|few|TRBV24-1
CATSSEAINEQYF
TGTGCCACCAGTTCTGAGGCTATCAACGAGCAGTACTTC
>14|TRBJ2-3|TRBD2|.|TRBV7-2
CASKSGRNGDTQYF
TGTGCCAGCAAAAGCGGGAGGAATGGAGATACGCAGTATTTT
>15|TRBJ2-1|TRBD2|few|TRBV7-9
CASSLLGTSYNEQFF
TGTGCCAGCAGCCTGCTTGGGACTAGCTACAATGAGCAGTTCTTC
>15|TRBJ1-5|.|.|TRBV10-3
CAISEGGNSNQPQHF
TGTGCCATCAGTGAGGGGGGAAATAGCAATCAGCCCCAGCATTTT
>15|TRBJ2-7|.|few|TRBV3-1
CASSPPSGWGYEQYF
TGTGCCAGCAGCCCCCCATCAGGTTGGGGTTACGAGCAGTACTTC
>15|TRBJ2-5|TRBD1|few|TRBV29-1
CSVEIPGGRQETQYF
TGCAGCGTTGAAATCCCAGGGGGTAGGCAAGAGACCCAGTACTTC
>13|TRBJ2-7|.|.|TRBV6-1
CASSPGLRYEQYF
TGTGCCAGCAGCCCGGGACTCCGCTACGAGCAGTACTTC
>14|TRBJ2-5|TRBD2|.|TRBV20-1
CSARAGGVVETQYF
TGCAGTGCTAGGGCGGGAGGGGTGGTAGAGACCCAGTACTTC
>11|TRBJ2-1|.|few|TRBV10-3
CAISESDEQFF
TGTGCCATCAGTGAGTCAGATGAGCAGTTCTTC
>15|TRBJ2-6|.|many|TRBV12-3/TRBV12-4
CASSFSRAGANVLTF
TGTGCCAGCAGTTTTTCCAGGGCTGGGGCCAACGTCCTGACTTTC
>22|TRBJ2-4|.|few|TRBV11-1
CASSLEGVPGASGPIAKNIQYF
TGTGCCAGCAGCTTAGAAGGCGTTCCGGGGGCAAGTGGTCCTATAGCCAAAAACATTCAGTACTTC
>15|TRBJ2-5|.|.|TRBV20-1
CSASPPIAAKETQYF
TGCAGTGCTAGCCCCCCCATAGCGGCCAAAGAGACCCAGTACTTC
>15|TRBJ2-7|TRBD2|few|TRBV20-1
CSARDSGRARYEQYF
TGCAGTGCTAGAGATAGCGGGAGGGCCAGGTACGAGCAGTACTTC
>15|TRBJ1-1|.|many|TRBV5-1
CASSLNGGSNTEAFF
TGCGCCAGCAGCTTGAACGGCGGCTCGAACACTGAAGCTTTCTTT
>15|TRBJ1-1|.|.|TRBV6-6
CASSDGAWGNTEAFF
TGTGCCAGCAGTGACGGGGCGTGGGGGAACACTGAAGCTTTCTTT
>13|TRBJ2-7|.|.|TRBV12-3/TRBV12-4
CASREVNSYEQYF
TGTGCCAGCAGAGAGGTAAACTCCTACGAGCAGTACTTC
>15|TRBJ1-6|.|few|TRBV28
CASSLKVEVDSPLHF
TGTGCCAGCAGTTTAAAGGTCGAAGTAGATTCACCCCTCCACTTT
>16|TRBJ1-1|TRBD1|.|TRBV3-1
CASSPDREPLPTEAFF
TGTGCCAGCAGCCCCGACAGGGAACCCCTCCCCACTGAAGCTTTCTTT
>18|TRBJ2-6|.|.|TRBV5-1
CASSRVISGITGANVLTF
TGCGCCAGCAGCAGGGTCATTTCAGGGATTACTGGGGCCAACGTCCTGACTTTC
>13|TRBJ2-5|.|.|TRBV10-2
CASWAEGPLEQYF
TGCGCCAGCTGGGCGGAGGGCCCCTTAGAGCAGTACTTC
>14|TRBJ2-5|.|.|TRBV3-1
CASSQDRGSGTQYF
TGTGCCAGCAGCCAAGATCGTGGGAGCGGGACCCAGTACTTC
>13|TRBJ1-2|TRBD1|few|TRBV29-1
CSVALGTGVGYTF
TGCAGCGTTGCCCTAGGGACAGGGGTCGGCTACACCTTC
>13|TRBJ2-5|.|.|TRBV5-1
CASSSSPGETQYF
TGCGCCAGCAGCTCTAGCCCCGGTGAGACCCAGTACTTC
>16|TRBJ2-7|.|.|TRBV12-5
CASGLNAGVPSYEQYF
TGTGCTAGTGGTTTGAACGCAGGAGTTCCCTCCTACGAGCAGTACTTC
>14|TRBJ2-7|.|.|TRBV5-1
CASSLSRNPYEQYF
TGCGCCAGCAGCTTGAGCAGGAACCCCTACGAGCAGTACTTC
>15|TRBJ2-3|TRBD1|few|TRBV5-1
CASSPVGQGADTQYF
TGCGCCAGCAGCCCAGTTGGACAGGGGGCAGATACGCAGTATTTT
>15|TRBJ1-6|.|.|TRBV20-1
CSARRGGSYNSPLHF
TGCAGTGCTCGAAGAGGGGGTTCCTATAATTCACCCCTCCACTTT
>20|TRBJ2-1|TRBD2|.|TRBV12-3/TRBV12-4
CASSFASGRDQGGSYNEQFF
TGTGCCAGCAGTTTTGCTAGCGGGAGGGATCAGGGAGGATCCTACAATGAGCAGTTCTTC
>12|TRBJ1-2|.|.|TRBV20-1
CSARSGPHGYTF
TGCAGTGCTAGGAGCGGACCCCATGGCTACACCTTC
>12|TRBJ2-7|.|.|TRBV6-2/TRBV6-3
CASSRGPSEQYF
TGTGCCAGCAGCCGGGGACCCTCCGAGCAGTACTTC
>13|TRBJ2-3|TRBD2|.|TRBV5-6
CASSWRGADTQYF
TGTGCCAGCAGCTGGCGGGGGGCAGATACGCAGTATTTT
>10|TRBJ2-7|.|.|TRBV2
CASVAYEQYF
TGTGCTAGCGTGGCCTACGAGCAGTACTTC
>16|TRBJ2-7|.|many|TRBV5-1
CASSLDAGLGVYEQYF
TGCGCCAGCAGCTTGGATGCAGGCCTCGGTGTTTACGAGCAGTACTTC
>18|TRBJ2-2|TRBD1|few|TRBV11-2
CASSLAPRTGGVSGELFF
TGTGCCAGCAGCTTAGCCCCCCGGACAGGGGGCGTTTCCGGGGAGCTGTTTTTT
>15|TRBJ2-7|.|few|TRBV25-1
CASGVDRPSSYEQYF
TGTGCCAGCGGGGTTGACAGACCCAGCTCCTACGAGCAGTACTTC